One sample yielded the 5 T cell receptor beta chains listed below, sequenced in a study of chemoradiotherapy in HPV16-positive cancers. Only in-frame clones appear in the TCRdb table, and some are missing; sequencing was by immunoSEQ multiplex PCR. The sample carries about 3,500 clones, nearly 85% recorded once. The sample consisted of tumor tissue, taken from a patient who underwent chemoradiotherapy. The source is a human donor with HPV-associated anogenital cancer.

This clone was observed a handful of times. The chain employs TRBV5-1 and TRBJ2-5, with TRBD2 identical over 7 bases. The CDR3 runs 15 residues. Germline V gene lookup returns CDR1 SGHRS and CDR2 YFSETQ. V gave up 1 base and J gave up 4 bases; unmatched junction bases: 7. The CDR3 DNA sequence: TGCGCCAGCAGCTTGCGTGGCGGGAGTAGAGAGACCCAGTACTTC. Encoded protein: CASSLRGGSRETQYF.

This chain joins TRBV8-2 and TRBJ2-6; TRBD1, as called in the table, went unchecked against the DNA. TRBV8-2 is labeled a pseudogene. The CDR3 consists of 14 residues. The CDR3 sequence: CGTITQSRANVLTF. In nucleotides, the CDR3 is TGTGGCACGATAACACAAAGTCGGGCCAACGTCCTGACTTTC.

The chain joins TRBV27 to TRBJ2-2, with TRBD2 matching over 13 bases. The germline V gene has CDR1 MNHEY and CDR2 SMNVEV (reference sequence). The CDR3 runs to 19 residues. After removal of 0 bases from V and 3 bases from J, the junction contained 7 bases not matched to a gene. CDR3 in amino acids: CASSLSLTSGRKDTGELFF. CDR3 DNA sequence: TGTGCCAGCAGTTTATCCCTGACTAGCGGGAGGAAGGACACCGGGGAGCTGTTTTTT.

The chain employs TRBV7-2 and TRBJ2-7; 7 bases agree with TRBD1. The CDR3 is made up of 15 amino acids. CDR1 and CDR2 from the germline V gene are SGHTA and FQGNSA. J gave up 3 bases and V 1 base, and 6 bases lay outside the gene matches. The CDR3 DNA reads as TGTGCCAGCAGCTTAGTCCCCCAGGGGGACTACGAGCAGTACTTC. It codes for CASSLVPQGDYEQYF.

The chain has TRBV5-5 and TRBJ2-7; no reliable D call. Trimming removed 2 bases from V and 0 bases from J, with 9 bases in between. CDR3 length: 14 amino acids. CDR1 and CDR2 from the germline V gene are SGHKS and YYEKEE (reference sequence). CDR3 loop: CASSFTMSSYEQYF. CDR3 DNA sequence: TGTGCCAGCAGCTTCACTATGAGCTCCTACGAGCAGTACTTC.